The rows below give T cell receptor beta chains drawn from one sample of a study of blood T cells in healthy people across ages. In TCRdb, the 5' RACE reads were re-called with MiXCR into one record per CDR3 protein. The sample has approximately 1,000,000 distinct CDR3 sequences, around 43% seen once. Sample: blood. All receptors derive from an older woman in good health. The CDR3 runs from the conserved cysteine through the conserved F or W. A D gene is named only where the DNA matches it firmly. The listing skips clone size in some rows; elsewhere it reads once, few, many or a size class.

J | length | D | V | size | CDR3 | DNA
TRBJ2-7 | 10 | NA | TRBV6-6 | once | CASMRGEQYF | TGTGCCAGCATGCGGGGCGAGCAGTACTTC
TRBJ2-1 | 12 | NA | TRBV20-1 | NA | CSARSDYYEQFF | TGCAGTGCTAGATCGGACTACTACGAGCAGTTCTTC
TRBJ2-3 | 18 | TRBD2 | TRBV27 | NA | CASSLSIVLAGGTDTQYF | TGTGCCAGCAGTTTATCGATCGTTCTAGCGGGAGGGACAGATACGCAGTATTTT
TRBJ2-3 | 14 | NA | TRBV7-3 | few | CASSDSGPTDTQYF | TGTGCCAGCAGCGATAGCGGACCCACAGATACGCAGTATTTT
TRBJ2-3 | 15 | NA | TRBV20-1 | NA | CSAHPTAYSTDTQYF | TGCAGTGCTCATCCGACAGCGTATAGCACAGATACGCAGTATTTT
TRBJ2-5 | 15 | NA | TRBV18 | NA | CASSRRDGTLETQYF | TGTGCCAGCTCACGCCGAGACGGAACCCTAGAGACCCAGTACTTC
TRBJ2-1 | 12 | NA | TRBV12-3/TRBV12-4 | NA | CASRLNYNEQFF | TGTGCCAGCAGGTTAAACTACAATGAGCAGTTCTTC
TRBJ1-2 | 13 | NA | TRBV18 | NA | CASSPFKGYGYTF | TGTGCCAGCTCACCCTTTAAAGGTTATGGCTACACCTTC
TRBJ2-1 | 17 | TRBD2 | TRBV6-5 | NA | CASSYTGLAGVYNEQFF | TGTGCCAGCAGTTACACGGGACTAGCGGGAGTATACAATGAGCAGTTCTTC
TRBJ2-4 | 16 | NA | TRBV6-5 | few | CASSSRGPYAKNIQYF | TGTGCCAGCAGTTCCAGGGGACCGTACGCCAAAAACATTCAGTACTTC
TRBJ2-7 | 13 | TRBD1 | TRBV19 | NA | CATRETGDDEQYF | TGTGCCACGAGGGAGACAGGGGATGACGAGCAGTACTTC
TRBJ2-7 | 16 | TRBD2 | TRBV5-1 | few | CASSSGTSGSPYEQYF | TGCGCCAGCAGCTCCGGGACTAGCGGGAGCCCCTACGAGCAGTACTTC
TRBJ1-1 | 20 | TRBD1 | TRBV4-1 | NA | CASSQYRAKRSLGQGTEAFF | TGCGCCAGCAGCCAATACCGGGCCAAGCGTTCACTAGGACAGGGCACTGAAGCTTTCTTT
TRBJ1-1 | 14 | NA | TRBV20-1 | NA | CSAPGAGVNTEAFF | TGCAGTGCCCCCGGGGCGGGGGTGAACACTGAAGCTTTCTTT
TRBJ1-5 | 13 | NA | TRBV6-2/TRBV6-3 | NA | CASGPGTNQPQHF | TGTGCCAGCGGGCCGGGCACCAATCAGCCCCAGCATTTT
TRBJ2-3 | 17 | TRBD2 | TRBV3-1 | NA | CASSQSGTSGSTDTQYF | TGTGCCAGCAGCCAATCCGGGACTAGCGGTAGCACAGATACGCAGTATTTT
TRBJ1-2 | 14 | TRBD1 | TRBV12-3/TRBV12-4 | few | CASTIGQARGGYTF | TGTGCCAGCACCATCGGACAGGCGCGTGGTGGCTACACCTTC
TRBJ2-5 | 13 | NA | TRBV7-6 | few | CASSVSFGETQYF | TGTGCCAGCAGCGTAAGTTTCGGAGAGACCCAGTACTTC
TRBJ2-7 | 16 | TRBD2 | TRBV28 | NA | CASSSRTSGRANEQYF | TGTGCCAGCAGTTCCCGGACTAGCGGGAGGGCCAACGAGCAGTACTTC
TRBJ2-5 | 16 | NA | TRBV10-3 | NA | CAISDRSSVPQETQYF | TGTGCCATCAGTGATAGAAGTAGCGTTCCCCAAGAGACCCAGTACTTC
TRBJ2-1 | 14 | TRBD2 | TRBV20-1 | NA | CSARELAGAGSGFF | TGCAGTGCTAGAGAACTAGCGGGCGCGGGGTCGGGGTTCTTC
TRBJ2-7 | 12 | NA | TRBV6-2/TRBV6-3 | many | CASSAGFYEQYF | TGTGCCAGCAGCGCAGGGTTCTACGAGCAGTACTTC